This TCR beta chain is from a study of shared clonotypes between healthy human individuals. The study's findings and limits: Among donors, clonotype sharing was expected to be affected by sequencing depth. Among non-shared clonotypes, generation probabilities were lower than among those shared by all four donors. Shared clonotypes: about 4.6% naive CD4, under 4% naive CD8, roughly 2.4% memory CD4, under 0.45% memory CD8.

The study enrolled healthy HIV-negative adults without recent acute infections or vaccinations as donors. The CDR3 is 18 residues long. The germline CDR1 and CDR2 sequences are SGHTA and FQGNSA. Trimming removed 1 base from V and 0 bases from J, with 17 bases in between. With regard to this clone: The antigen is not known.

Some clones are missing from TCRdb's copy, which holds only in-frame ones; the method was immunoSEQ multiplex PCR. The sample shows a few million clones, approximately 94% of them seen only once. The sequenced sample consisted of naive CD4+ T cells sorted from blood. As to subset: CD45RA+ positively selected. The V call is TRBV7-2, the J call TRBJ2-3, with D maybe TRBD1 (6 bases). The source of this sequence is a man in his late teens or twenties in good health. CDR3 nucleotide sequence: TGTGCCAGCAGCTTAGGGGGCCTAGGGACACGGAGCACAGATACGCAGTATTTT. This codes for CASSLGGLGTRSTDTQYF.